This T cell receptor beta chain was found in a study of OX40 agonist ivuxolimab in advanced cancers. As for the study in general: Six ivuxolimab dose levels, 0.01 to 10 mg/kg, were given intravenously every 2 weeks. Those enrolled were roughly 85% male, with a mean age of around 57 years and ages from about 20 to 90.

In the case of this clone: The antigen remains undetermined.

The repertoire was sequenced with immunoSEQ multiplex PCR; TCRdb's copy has only in-frame clones and lacks some. In the table there are 100,000 to 150,000 clones, 93% of which are singletons. The CDR3 runs to 14 residues. Germline lookup yields CDR1 ENHRY and CDR2 SYGVKD. Trimming stripped 3 bases from V and 0 bases from J, with 7 bases between. Study observations and caveats: Circulating CD4+ and CD8+ T cells showed clonal expansion by week 6 at 0.1 to 3.0 mg/kg.

Autoimmune disease history or systemic immunosuppression led to patient exclusion. The sample was CD4+ or CD8+ T cells sorted from blood, taken in a trial of the OX40 agonist ivuxolimab. The source is an adult with an advanced solid tumor such as melanoma, head and neck, liver or kidney cancer. The rearrangement joins TRBV10-3 to TRBJ2-3; D remains unclear. CDR3 protein: CAISDPRSTDTQYF. As DNA, the CDR3 is TGTGCCATCAGTGACCCGAGGAGCACAGATACGCAGTATTTT.